This paragraph reports one TCR beta chain. The data originate from a study of blood T cell repertoires in COVID-19. As for the study in general: The United States, Italy and Spain provided the acute and convalescent COVID-19 samples. PBMCs, B-cell-depleted T cells, or T cells provided the cDNA or gDNA that made up the material.

Original processing notes: Amplified reference gene primers provided the basis for estimating nucleated cell counts. TCRdb's copy holds only in-frame clones and misses some; the assay was immunoSEQ multiplex PCR. That table supplies the V and J calls and clone size; D and trimming were determined from the DNA. The table lists more than 120,000 clones, approximately 85% of them singletons, with 2.6% in the top ten. V was shortened by 4 bases and J by 1 base, with 11 bases between the two germline ends. Germline V gene data show CDR1 as LGHDT and CDR2 as YNNKEL (reference sequence). This CDR3 region has 16 residues.

Sequenced: peripheral blood. The chain couples TRBV3-1 (or the pseudogene TRBV3-2) to TRBJ2-6; maybe TRBD2 (5 bases). This clonotype was sampled from a human donor with acute or convalescent COVID-19. The donor label of this sample is uncertain. The CDR3 bases are TGTGCCAGCAGCCCGGACTGGGCGTCTGGGGCCAACGTCCTGACTTTC. It yields the protein CASSPDWASGANVLTF.